This T cell receptor beta chain was observed in a study of blood T cells in healthy people across ages. Study findings and constraints: With age, beta diversity per million T cells declined roughly linearly, significantly by 40 to 50.

J lost 6 bases, V lost 0 bases, and 2 bases had no gene match. There are 15 residues in the CDR3. CDR1 is KGHDR and CDR2 is SFDVKD in the germline V gene. The use of a sample-barcoded 5' primer and a J-beta primer mix characterized a second PCR of roughly 6 to 11 cycles. MiXCR was run by TCRdb on the 5' RACE reads, yielding one entry per CDR3 protein. Found here are approximately 350,000 distinct CDR3 sequences, more than 45% of them singletons; the top ten hold roughly 51%. In regard to this clonotype: Its antigen is not identified.

Sequencing was carried out using blood. The V gene is TRBV24-1, the J gene TRBJ2-3; 10 bases align to TRBD2. The clonotype originates from a man aged 60 to 69 in good health. The DNA for the CDR3 is TGTGCCACCAGTGATTTGCCTAGCGGGGGCGATACGCAGTATTTT. It is translated as CATSDLPSGGDTQYF.